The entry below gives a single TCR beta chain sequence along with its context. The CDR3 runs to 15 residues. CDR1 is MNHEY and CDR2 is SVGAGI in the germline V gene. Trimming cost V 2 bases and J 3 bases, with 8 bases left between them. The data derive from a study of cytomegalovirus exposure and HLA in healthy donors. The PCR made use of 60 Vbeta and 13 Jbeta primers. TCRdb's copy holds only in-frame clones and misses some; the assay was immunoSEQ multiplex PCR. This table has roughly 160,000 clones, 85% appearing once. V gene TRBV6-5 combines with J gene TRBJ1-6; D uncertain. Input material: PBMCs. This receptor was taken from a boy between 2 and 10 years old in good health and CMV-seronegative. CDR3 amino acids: CASSYRAYYNSPLHF. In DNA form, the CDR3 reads TGTGCCAGCAGTTACCGAGCCTACTATAATTCACCCCTCCACTTT.